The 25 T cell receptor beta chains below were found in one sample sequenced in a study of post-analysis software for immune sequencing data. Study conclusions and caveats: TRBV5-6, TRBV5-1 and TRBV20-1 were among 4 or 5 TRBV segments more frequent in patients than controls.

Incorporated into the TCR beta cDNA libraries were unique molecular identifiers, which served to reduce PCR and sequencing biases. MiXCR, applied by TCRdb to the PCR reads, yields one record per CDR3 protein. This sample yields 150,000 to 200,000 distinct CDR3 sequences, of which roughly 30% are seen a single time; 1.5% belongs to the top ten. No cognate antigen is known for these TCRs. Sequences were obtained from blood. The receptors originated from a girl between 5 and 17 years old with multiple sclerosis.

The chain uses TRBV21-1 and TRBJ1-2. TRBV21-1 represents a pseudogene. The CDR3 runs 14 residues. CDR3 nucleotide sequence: TGTGCCAGCAGCCCCCATGGGGAGGGAATTCTCAACACCTTC. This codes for CASSPHGEGILNTF.

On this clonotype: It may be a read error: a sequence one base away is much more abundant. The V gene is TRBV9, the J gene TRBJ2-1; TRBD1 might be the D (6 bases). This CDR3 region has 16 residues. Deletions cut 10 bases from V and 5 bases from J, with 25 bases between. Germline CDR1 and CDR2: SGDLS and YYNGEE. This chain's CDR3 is CAGSGGSGQKNNEQFF. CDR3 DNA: TGTGCCGGCTCAGGAGGATCTGGACAGAAAAACAATGAGCAGTTCTTC.

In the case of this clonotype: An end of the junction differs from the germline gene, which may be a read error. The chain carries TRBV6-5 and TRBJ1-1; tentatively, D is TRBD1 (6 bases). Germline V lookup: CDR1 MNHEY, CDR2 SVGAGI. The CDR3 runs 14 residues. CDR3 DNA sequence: TGTACCAGCAGCGCTTACAGGGACAACACTGAAGCTTTCTTT. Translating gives CTSSAYRDNTEAFF.

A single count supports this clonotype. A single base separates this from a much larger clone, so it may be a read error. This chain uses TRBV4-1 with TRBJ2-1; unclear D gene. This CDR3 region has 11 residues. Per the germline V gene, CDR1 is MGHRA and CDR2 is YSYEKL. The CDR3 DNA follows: TGCGCCGGCAGCCAAGGGTCAGAGCAGTTCTTC. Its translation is CAGSQGSEQFF.

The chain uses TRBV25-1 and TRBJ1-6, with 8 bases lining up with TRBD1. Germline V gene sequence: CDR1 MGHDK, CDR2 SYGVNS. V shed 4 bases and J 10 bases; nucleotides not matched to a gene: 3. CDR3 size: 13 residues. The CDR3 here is CASSATGESPLHF. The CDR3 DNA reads TGTGCCAGCAGTGCGACAGGGGAATCACCCCTCCACTTT.

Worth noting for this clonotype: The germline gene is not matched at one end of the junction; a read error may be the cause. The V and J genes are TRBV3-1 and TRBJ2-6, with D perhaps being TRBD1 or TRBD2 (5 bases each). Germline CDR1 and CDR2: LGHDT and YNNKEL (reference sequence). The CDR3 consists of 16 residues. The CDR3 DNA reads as TGTGCCAGCAGCCCGTTCGGGGTCTCTGGGGCCAACGCCCTGACTTTC. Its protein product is CASSPFGVSGANALTF.

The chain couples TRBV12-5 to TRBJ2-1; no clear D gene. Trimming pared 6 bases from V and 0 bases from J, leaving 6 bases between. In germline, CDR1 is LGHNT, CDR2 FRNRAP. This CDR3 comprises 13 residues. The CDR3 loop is CASGVTSYNEQFF. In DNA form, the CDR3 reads TGTGCTAGTGGGGTTACCTCCTACAATGAGCAGTTCTTC.

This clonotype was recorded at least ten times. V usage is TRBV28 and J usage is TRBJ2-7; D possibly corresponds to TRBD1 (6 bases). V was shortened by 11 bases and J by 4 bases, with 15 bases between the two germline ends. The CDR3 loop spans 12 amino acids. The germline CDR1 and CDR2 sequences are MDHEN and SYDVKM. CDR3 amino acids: CAAGGGGYEQYF. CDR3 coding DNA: TGTGCCGCAGGTGGGGGCGGGTACGAGCAGTACTTC.

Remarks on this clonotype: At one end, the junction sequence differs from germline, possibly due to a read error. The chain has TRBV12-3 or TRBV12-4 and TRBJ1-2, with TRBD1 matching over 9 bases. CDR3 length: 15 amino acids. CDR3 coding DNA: TGTGCCAGCAGCTTACGAACAGGGGGCGACTACGGCTACACCTTC. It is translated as CASSLRTGGDYGYTF.

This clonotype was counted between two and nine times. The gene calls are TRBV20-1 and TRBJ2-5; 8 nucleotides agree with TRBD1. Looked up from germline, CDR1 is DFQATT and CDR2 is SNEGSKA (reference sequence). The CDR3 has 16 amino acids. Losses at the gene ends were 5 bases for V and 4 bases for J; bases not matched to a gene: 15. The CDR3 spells CSAVTPGQALAETQYF. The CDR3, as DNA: TGCAGTGCTGTGACCCCGGGACAGGCTCTTGCAGAGACCCAGTACTTC.

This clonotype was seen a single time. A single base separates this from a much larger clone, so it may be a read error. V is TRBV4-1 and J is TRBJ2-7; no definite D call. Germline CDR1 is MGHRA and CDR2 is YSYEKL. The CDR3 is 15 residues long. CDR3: CTSSQETRRVYEQYF. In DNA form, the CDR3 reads TGCACCAGCAGCCAAGAAACACGCCGGGTGTACGAGCAGTACTTC.

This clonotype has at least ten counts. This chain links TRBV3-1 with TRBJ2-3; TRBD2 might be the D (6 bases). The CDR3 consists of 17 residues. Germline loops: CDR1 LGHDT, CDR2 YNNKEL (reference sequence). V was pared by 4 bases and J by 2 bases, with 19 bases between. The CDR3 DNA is TGTGCCAGCAGCCGTCCCTTGGGGGGAGGCACCACAGATACGCAGTATTTT. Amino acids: CASSRPLGGGTTDTQYF.

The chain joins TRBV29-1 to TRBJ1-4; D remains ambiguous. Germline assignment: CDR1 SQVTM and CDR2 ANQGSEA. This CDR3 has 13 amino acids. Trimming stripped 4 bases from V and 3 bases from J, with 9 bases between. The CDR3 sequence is CSVAAAPNEKLFF. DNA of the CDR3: TGCAGCGTTGCGGCAGCCCCTAATGAAAAACTGTTTTTT.

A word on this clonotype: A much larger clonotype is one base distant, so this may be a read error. CDR3 sequence: CSSRGQGLGGEQFF. DNA of the CDR3: TGCAGCTCTCGGGGACAGGGTCTCGGGGGTGAGCAGTTCTTC. The chain is built from TRBV29-1 and TRBJ2-1; 9 bases match TRBD1. This CDR3 region has 14 residues. Germline trimming cut 8 bases from V and 9 bases from J; bases unmatched to any gene: 14. Germline CDR1 reads SQVTM; CDR2 reads ANQGSEA.

DNA for the CDR3: TGCAGTGCTAGAGGCACAGGAAATCAGCCCCAGCATTTT. Residues: CSARGTGNQPQHF. J is TRBJ1-5 and V is TRBV20-1; D possibly corresponds to TRBD1 (5 bases). Germline V gives CDR1 DFQATT, CDR2 SNEGSKA (reference sequence). V lost 1 base, J lost 4 bases, and 8 bases lay in between. This CDR3 has 13 amino acids.

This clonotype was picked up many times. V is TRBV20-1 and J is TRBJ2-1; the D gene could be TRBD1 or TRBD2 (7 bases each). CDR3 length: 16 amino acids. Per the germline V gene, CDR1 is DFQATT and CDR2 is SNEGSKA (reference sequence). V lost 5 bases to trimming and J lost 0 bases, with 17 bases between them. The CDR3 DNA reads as TGCAGTGCTCCCAGGGGGGGAGGGAGCTCCTACAATGAGCAGTTCTTC. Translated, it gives CSAPRGGGSSYNEQFF.

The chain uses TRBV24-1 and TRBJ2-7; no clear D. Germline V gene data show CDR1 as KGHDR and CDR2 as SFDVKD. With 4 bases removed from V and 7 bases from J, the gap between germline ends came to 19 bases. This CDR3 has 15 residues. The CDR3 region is CATSDSGAGNNEQYF. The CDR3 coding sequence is TGTGCCACCAGTGACTCGGGCGCCGGTAACAATGAGCAGTACTTC.

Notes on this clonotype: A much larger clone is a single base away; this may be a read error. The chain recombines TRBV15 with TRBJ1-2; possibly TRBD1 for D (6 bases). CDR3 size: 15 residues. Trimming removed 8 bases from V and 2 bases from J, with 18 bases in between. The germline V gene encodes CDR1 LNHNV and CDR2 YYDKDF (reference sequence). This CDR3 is CATGIGGRANYGYTF. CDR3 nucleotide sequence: TGTGCCACCGGCATCGGGGGGCGGGCCAACTATGGCTACACCTTC.

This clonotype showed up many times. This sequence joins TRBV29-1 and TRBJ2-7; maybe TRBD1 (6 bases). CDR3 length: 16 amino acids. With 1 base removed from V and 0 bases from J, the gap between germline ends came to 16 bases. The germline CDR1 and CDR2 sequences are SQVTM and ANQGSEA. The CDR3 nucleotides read TGCAGCGTTGAAGGTTATTCAGGGGCCCTCTCCTACGAGCAGTACTTC. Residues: CSVEGYSGALSYEQYF.

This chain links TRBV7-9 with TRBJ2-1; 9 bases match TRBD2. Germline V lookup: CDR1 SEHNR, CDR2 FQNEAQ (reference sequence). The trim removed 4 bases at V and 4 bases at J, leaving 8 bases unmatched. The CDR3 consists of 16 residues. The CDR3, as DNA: TGTGCCAGCAGCTCGACTAGCGGAGGCCTTTACAATGAGCAGTTCTTC. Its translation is CASSSTSGGLYNEQFF.

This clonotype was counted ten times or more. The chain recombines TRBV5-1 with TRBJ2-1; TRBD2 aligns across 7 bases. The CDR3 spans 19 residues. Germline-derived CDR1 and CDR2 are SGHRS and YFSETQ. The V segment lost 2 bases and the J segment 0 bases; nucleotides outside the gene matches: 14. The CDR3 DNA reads TGCGCCAGCAGCTTTCGCACTAGCGCGATCGGTTACTCCTACAATGAGCAGTTCTTC. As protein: CASSFRTSAIGYSYNEQFF. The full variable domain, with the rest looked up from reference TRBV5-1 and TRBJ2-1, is KAGVTQTPRYLIKTRGQQVTLSCSPISGHRSVSWYQQTPGQGLQFLFEYFSETQRNKGNFPGRFSGRQFSNSRSEMNVSTLELGDSALYLCASSFRTSAIGYSYNEQFFGPGTRLTVL.

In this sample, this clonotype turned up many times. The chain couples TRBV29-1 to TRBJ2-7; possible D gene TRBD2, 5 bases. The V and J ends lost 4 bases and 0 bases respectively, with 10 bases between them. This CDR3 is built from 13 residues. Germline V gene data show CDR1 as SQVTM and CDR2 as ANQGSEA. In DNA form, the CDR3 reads TGCAGCGTTGCACGGGGAATCTCCTACGAGCAGTACTTC. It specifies CSVARGISYEQYF.

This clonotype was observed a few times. CDR3 residues: CASRRRIQGNQPQHF. As DNA, the CDR3 is TGTGCCAGCAGAAGAAGAATACAGGGAAATCAGCCCCAGCATTTT. The J gene is TRBJ1-5, the V gene TRBV28, with a weak D call TRBD1 (6 bases). The length of the CDR3 is 15 residues. The V end was cut by 6 bases, the J end by 4 bases, with 16 bases between. Looked up from germline, CDR1 is MDHEN and CDR2 is SYDVKM.

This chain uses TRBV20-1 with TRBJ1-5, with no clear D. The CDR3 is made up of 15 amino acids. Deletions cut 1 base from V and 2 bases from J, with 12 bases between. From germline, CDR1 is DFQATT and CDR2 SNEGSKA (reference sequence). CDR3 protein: CSARVQERGNQPQHF. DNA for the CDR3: TGCAGTGCTAGAGTTCAGGAGAGAGGCAATCAGCCCCAGCATTTT.

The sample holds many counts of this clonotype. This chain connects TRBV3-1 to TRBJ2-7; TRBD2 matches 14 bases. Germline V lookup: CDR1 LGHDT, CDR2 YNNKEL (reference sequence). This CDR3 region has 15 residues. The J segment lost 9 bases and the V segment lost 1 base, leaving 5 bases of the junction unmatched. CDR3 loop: CASSQVGLAGVGQYF. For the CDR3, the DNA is TGTGCCAGCAGCCAAGTGGGACTAGCGGGAGTTGGGCAGTACTTC.